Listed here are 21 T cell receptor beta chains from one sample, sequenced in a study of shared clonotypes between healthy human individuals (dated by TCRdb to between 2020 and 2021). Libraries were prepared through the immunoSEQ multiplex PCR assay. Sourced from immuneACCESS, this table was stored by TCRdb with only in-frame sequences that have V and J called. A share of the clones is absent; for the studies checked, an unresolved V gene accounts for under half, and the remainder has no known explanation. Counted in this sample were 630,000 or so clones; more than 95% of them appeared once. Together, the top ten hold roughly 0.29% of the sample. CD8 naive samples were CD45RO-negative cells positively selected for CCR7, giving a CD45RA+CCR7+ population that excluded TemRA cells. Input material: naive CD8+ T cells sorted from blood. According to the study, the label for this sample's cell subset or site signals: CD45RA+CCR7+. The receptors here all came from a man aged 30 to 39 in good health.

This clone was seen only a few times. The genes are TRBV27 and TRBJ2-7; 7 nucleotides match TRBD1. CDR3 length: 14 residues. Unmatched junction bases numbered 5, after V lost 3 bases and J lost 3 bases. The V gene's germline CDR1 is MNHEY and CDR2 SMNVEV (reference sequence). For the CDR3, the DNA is TGTGCCAGCAGTTTCACAGGGGAGCTCTACGAGCAGTACTTC. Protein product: CASSFTGELYEQYF.

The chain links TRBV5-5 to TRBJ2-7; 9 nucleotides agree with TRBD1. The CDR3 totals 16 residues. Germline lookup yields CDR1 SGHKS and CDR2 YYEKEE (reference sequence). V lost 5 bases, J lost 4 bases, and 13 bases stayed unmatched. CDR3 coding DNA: TGTGCCAGCAGAACTACCCCCGGGACAGGGAGGTACGAGCAGTACTTC. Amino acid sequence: CASRTTPGTGRYEQYF.

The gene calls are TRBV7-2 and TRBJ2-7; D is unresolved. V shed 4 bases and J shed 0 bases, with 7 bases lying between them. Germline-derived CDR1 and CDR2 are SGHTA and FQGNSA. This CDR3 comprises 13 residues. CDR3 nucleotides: TGTGCCAGCAGCTCGGGCAGCTCCTACGAGCAGTACTTC. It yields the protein CASSSGSSYEQYF.

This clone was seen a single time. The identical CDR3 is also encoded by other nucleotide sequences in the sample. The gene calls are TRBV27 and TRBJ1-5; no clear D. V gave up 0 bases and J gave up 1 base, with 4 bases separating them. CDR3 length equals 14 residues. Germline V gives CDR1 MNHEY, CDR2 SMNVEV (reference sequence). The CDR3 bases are TGTGCCAGCAGTTTATCGGACAGCAATCAGCCCCAGCATTTT. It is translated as CASSLSDSNQPQHF.

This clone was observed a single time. DNA of the CDR3: TGTGCCAGCAGTGCCCGACAGGGAAGGGGTCTCCAAGAGACCCAGTACTTC. Residues: CASSARQGRGLQETQYF. The V and J genes are TRBV25-1 and TRBJ2-5; 7 bases line up with TRBD1. The junction had 12 bases not matched to a gene; V was cut back by 4 bases and J by 1 base. CDR3 length: 17 residues. Germline lookup yields CDR1 MGHDK and CDR2 SYGVNS.

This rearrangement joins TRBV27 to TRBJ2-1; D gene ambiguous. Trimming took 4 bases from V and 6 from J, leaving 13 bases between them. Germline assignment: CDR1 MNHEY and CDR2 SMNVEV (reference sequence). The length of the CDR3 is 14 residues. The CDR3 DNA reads TGTGCCAGCAGTTGGGTTACTAACGGCAATGAGCAGTTCTTC. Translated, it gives CASSWVTNGNEQFF.

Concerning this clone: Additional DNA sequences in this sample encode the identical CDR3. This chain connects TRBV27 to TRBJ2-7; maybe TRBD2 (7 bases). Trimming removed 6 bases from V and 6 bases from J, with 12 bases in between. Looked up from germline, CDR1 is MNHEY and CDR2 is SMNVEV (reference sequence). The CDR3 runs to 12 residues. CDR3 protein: CASSPRGAEQYF. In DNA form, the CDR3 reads TGTGCCAGCAGCCCCCGGGGGGCCGAGCAGTACTTC.

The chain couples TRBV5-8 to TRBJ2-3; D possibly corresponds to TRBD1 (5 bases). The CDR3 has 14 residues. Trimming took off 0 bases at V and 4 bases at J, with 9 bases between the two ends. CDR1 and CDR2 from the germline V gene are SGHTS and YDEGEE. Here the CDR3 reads CASSLVPRADTQYF. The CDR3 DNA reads TGTGCCAGCAGCTTGGTCCCCAGGGCAGATACGCAGTATTTT.

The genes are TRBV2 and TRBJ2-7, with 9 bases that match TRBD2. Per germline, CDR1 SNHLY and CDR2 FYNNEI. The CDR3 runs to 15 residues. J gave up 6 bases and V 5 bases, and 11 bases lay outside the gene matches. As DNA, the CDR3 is TGTGCCAGCAGTCGTCCTAGCGGGATTGTCGCCGAGCAGTACTTC. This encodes CASSRPSGIVAEQYF.

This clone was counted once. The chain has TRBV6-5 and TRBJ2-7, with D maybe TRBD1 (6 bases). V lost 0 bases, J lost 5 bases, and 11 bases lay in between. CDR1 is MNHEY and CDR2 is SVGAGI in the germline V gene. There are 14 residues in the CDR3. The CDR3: CASSYSGTMDEQYF. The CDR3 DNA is TGTGCCAGCAGTTACTCGGGGACAATGGACGAGCAGTACTTC.

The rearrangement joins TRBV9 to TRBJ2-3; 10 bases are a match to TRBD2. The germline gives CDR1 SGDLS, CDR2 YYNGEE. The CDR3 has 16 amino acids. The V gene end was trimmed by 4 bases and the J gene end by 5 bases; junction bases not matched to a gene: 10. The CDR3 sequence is CASSLRTSGSGDTQYF. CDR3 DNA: TGTGCCAGCAGCCTTAGGACTAGCGGAAGTGGAGATACGCAGTATTTT. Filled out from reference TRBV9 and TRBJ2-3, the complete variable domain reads DSGVTQTPKHLITATGQRVTLRCSPRSGDLSVYWYQQSLDQGLQFLIQYYNGEERAKGNILERFSAQQFPDLHSELNLSSLELGDSALYFCASSLRTSGSGDTQYFGPGTRLTVL.

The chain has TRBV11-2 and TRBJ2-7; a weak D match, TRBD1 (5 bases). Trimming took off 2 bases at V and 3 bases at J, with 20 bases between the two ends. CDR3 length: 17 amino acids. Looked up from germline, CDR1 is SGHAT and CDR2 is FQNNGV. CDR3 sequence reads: CASSLTSSPIQVYEQYF. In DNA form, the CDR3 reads TGTGCCAGCAGCTTAACGTCGTCGCCTATACAGGTCTACGAGCAGTACTTC.

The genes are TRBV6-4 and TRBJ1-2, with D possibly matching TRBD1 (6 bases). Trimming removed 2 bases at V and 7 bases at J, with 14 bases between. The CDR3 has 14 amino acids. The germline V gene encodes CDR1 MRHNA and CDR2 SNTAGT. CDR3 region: CASSDPEEGGGYTF. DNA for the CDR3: TGTGCCAGCAGTGACCCTGAGGAAGGGGGTGGCTACACCTTC.

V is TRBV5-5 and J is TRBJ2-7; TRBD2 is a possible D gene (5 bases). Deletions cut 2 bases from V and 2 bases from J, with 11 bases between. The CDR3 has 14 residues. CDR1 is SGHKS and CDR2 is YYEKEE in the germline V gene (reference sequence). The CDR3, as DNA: TGTGCCAGCAGCTTAGCGGATAGCCCCTACGAGCAGTACTTC. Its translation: CASSLADSPYEQYF.

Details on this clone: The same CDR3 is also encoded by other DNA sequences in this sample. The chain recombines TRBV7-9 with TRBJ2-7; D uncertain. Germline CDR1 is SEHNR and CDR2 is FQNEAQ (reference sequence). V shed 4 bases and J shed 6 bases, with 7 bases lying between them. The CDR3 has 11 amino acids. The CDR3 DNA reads TGTGCCAGCAGCTCTGGTGGCGAGCAGTACTTC. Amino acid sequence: CASSSGGEQYF.

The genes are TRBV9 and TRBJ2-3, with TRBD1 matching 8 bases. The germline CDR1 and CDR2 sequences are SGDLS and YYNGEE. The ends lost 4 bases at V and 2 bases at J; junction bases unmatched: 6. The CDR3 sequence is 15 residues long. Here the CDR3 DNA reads TGTGCCAGCAGCCCTTGGGACAGGTCCACAGATACGCAGTATTTT. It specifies CASSPWDRSTDTQYF.

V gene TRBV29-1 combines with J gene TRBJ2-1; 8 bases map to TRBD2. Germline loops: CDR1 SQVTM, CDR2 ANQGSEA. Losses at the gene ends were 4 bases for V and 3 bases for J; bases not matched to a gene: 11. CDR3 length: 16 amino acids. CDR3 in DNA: TGCAGCGTTGTGGGCCTAGCGGGTTCCCGCTACAATGAGCAGTTCTTC. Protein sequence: CSVVGLAGSRYNEQFF.

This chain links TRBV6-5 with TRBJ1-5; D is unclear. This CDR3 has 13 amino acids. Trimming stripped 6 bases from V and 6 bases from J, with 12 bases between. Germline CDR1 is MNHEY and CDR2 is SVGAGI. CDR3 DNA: TGTGCCAGCAGCCTCCTCACCGGTCAGCCCCAGCATTTT. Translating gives CASSLLTGQPQHF.

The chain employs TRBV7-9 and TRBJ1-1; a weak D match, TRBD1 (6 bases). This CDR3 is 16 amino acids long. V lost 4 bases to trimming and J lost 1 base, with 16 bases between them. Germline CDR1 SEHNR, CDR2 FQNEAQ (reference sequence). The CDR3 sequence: CASSSLPSDRNTEAFF. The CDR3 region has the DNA TGTGCCAGCAGCTCACTACCATCGGACAGGAACACTGAAGCTTTCTTT.

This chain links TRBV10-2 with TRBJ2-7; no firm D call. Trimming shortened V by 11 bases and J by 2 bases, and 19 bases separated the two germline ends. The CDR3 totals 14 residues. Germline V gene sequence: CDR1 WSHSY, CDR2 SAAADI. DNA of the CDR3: TGCGCCGCCAGGTCCGCAGAATGGACCTACGAGCAGTACTTC. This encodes CAARSAEWTYEQYF.

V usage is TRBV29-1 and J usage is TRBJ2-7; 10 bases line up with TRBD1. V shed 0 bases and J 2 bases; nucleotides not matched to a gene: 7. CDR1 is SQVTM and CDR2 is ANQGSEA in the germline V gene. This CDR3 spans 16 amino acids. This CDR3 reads CSVEEFGQGVTYEQYF. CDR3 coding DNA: TGCAGCGTTGAAGAGTTCGGACAGGGGGTTACCTACGAGCAGTACTTC.